A selection of T cell receptor beta chains follows, all from one sample in a study of OX40 agonist ivuxolimab in advanced cancers. TCRdb's copy holds only in-frame clones and misses some; the assay was immunoSEQ multiplex PCR. Here the sample spans around 74,000 clones, about 90% being singletons. The sample in question was CD4+ or CD8+ T cells sorted from blood, obtained in a trial of the OX40 agonist ivuxolimab. The receptors here all came from an adult with an advanced solid tumor such as melanoma, head and neck, liver or kidney cancer. CDR3s include the opening cysteine and the closing phenylalanine or tryptophan. The order of the fields is D gene, clone size, V gene, J gene, CDR3 protein, CDR3 DNA. The D gene is left open where the match is weak. Expanded clones are given a class, and other clones once, few, many or no size at all.

d_gene: TRBD1
abundance: .
v_gene: TRBV5-1
j_gene: TRBJ2-7
CDR3aa: CASRQGTGAYEQYF
CDR3nt: TGCGCCAGCAGGCAAGGGACAGGGGCCTACGAGCAGTACTTC

d_gene: .
abundance: few
v_gene: TRBV30
j_gene: TRBJ1-1
CDR3aa: CAWSGELNTEAFF
CDR3nt: TGTGCCTGGAGTGGTGAGTTGAACACTGAAGCTTTCTTT

d_gene: TRBD1
abundance: .
v_gene: TRBV5-4
j_gene: TRBJ1-2
CDR3aa: CASSLRAGGPNGYTF
CDR3nt: TGTGCCAGCAGCTTGAGGGCAGGGGGCCCGAATGGCTACACCTTC

d_gene: .
abundance: .
v_gene: TRBV7-8
j_gene: TRBJ2-7
CDR3aa: CASSPTGKQYF
CDR3nt: TGTGCCAGCAGCCCCACCGGGAAGCAGTACTTC

d_gene: TRBD1
abundance: once
v_gene: TRBV6-5
j_gene: TRBJ1-1
CDR3aa: CASTRGGGDTEAFF
CDR3nt: TGTGCCAGCACGCGAGGGGGCGGGGACACTGAAGCTTTCTTT

d_gene: TRBD1
abundance: .
v_gene: TRBV29-1
j_gene: TRBJ1-2
CDR3aa: CSAQDRGQYGYTF
CDR3nt: TGCAGCGCCCAGGACAGGGGACAGTATGGCTACACCTTC

d_gene: .
abundance: .
v_gene: TRBV29-1
j_gene: TRBJ2-7
CDR3aa: CSVERTETYEQYF
CDR3nt: TGCAGCGTAGAGAGGACAGAGACCTACGAGCAGTACTTC

d_gene: .
abundance: .
v_gene: TRBV5-1
j_gene: TRBJ2-7
CDR3aa: CASSLGSIYEQYF
CDR3nt: TGCGCCAGCAGCCTAGGGTCAATCTACGAGCAGTACTTC

d_gene: .
abundance: .
v_gene: TRBV28
j_gene: TRBJ2-7
CDR3aa: CASSTPGGRVYEQYF
CDR3nt: TGTGCCAGCAGTACCCCAGGCGGACGGGTATACGAGCAGTACTTC

d_gene: TRBD1
abundance: .
v_gene: TRBV28
j_gene: TRBJ2-6
CDR3aa: CASSLVAGGLSGANVLTF
CDR3nt: TGTGCCAGCAGTTTGGTGGCAGGGGGCCTCTCTGGGGCCAACGTCCTGACTTTC

d_gene: TRBD2
abundance: .
v_gene: TRBV5-4
j_gene: TRBJ2-7
CDR3aa: CASSFGRETYEQYF
CDR3nt: TGTGCCAGCAGCTTCGGGCGGGAGACCTACGAGCAGTACTTC

d_gene: TRBD1
abundance: .
v_gene: TRBV18
j_gene: TRBJ1-5
CDR3aa: CASSTLGTGAGQPQHF
CDR3nt: TGTGCCAGCTCAACGCTCGGGACAGGGGCCGGGCAGCCCCAGCATTTT

d_gene: TRBD1
abundance: .
v_gene: TRBV11-3
j_gene: TRBJ2-5
CDR3aa: CASSKSGTGVEETQYF
CDR3nt: TGTGCCAGCAGCAAATCCGGGACAGGGGTTGAGGAGACCCAGTACTTC

d_gene: .
abundance: .
v_gene: TRBV7-2
j_gene: TRBJ2-5
CDR3aa: CASSSQETQYF
CDR3nt: TGTGCCAGCAGCTCCCAAGAGACCCAGTACTTC

d_gene: .
abundance: .
v_gene: TRBV5-5
j_gene: TRBJ1-5
CDR3aa: CASSWTVGLGEQPQHF
CDR3nt: TGTGCCAGCAGCTGGACGGTAGGATTGGGCGAGCAGCCCCAGCATTTT

d_gene: .
abundance: .
v_gene: TRBV30
j_gene: TRBJ2-7
CDR3aa: CARGAAAREQYF
CDR3nt: TGTGCCCGGGGTGCCGCAGCCCGCGAGCAGTACTTC

d_gene: TRBD2
abundance: .
v_gene: TRBV7-9
j_gene: TRBJ2-5
CDR3aa: CASSSPTSAETQYF
CDR3nt: TGTGCCAGCAGCTCCCCTACTAGCGCGGAGACCCAGTACTTC

d_gene: TRBD1
abundance: .
v_gene: TRBV5-6
j_gene: TRBJ2-7
CDR3aa: CASSSPGQGYEQYF
CDR3nt: TGTGCCAGCAGCTCCCCGGGACAGGGCTACGAGCAGTACTTC

d_gene: .
abundance: once
v_gene: TRBV19
j_gene: TRBJ1-1
CDR3aa: CASSIGGGGTEAFF
CDR3nt: TGTGCCAGTAGTATAGGAGGGGGTGGGACTGAAGCTTTCTTT

d_gene: .
abundance: .
v_gene: TRBV10-3
j_gene: TRBJ1-5
CDR3aa: CAVSWGSNQPQHF
CDR3nt: TGTGCCGTCTCGTGGGGCTCCAATCAGCCCCAGCATTTT

d_gene: .
abundance: .
v_gene: TRBV7-2
j_gene: TRBJ2-5
CDR3aa: CASSFSSETQYF
CDR3nt: TGTGCCAGCAGCTTTTCGAGTGAGACCCAGTACTTC

d_gene: .
abundance: .
v_gene: TRBV6-5
j_gene: TRBJ1-2
CDR3aa: CASSQGPENYYGYTF
CDR3nt: TGTGCCAGCAGTCAGGGACCAGAGAACTACTATGGCTACACCTTC

d_gene: .
abundance: .
v_gene: TRBV2
j_gene: TRBJ2-3
CDR3aa: CASLPLEPTDTQYF
CDR3nt: TGTGCCAGCCTACCCCTAGAGCCCACAGATACGCAGTATTTT

d_gene: .
abundance: .
v_gene: TRBV5-1
j_gene: TRBJ1-1
CDR3aa: CASSSDKNTEAFF
CDR3nt: TGCGCCAGCAGCTCGGACAAGAACACTGAAGCTTTCTTT

d_gene: .
abundance: .
v_gene: TRBV5-1
j_gene: TRBJ1-6
CDR3aa: CASSFGTGNSPLHF
CDR3nt: TGCGCCAGCAGCTTCGGGACGGGTAATTCACCCCTCCACTTT

d_gene: TRBD1
abundance: .
v_gene: TRBV25-1
j_gene: TRBJ2-5
CDR3aa: CASSETHRGEETQYF
CDR3nt: TGTGCCAGCAGTGAAACGCACAGGGGAGAAGAGACCCAGTACTTC

d_gene: TRBD1
abundance: .
v_gene: TRBV7-9
j_gene: TRBJ2-1
CDR3aa: CASSPPWTGNEQFF
CDR3nt: TGTGCCAGCAGCCCCCCCTGGACAGGTAATGAGCAGTTCTTC

d_gene: .
abundance: .
v_gene: TRBV6-1
j_gene: TRBJ2-3
CDR3aa: CASSRDTSYTDTQYF
CDR3nt: TGTGCCAGCAGCCGGGACACAAGTTACACAGATACGCAGTATTTT

d_gene: TRBD2
abundance: .
v_gene: TRBV27
j_gene: TRBJ2-7
CDR3aa: CASSRAPTSGASDEQYF
CDR3nt: TGTGCCAGCAGCCGGGCGCCAACTAGCGGGGCCAGCGACGAGCAGTACTTC

d_gene: .
abundance: .
v_gene: TRBV7-9
j_gene: TRBJ1-2
CDR3aa: CASSLDGGPYTF
CDR3nt: TGTGCCAGCAGCTTAGACGGTGGACCCTACACCTTC

d_gene: .
abundance: .
v_gene: TRBV18
j_gene: TRBJ1-1
CDR3aa: CASSPAGGWNTEAFF
CDR3nt: TGTGCCAGCTCACCAGCTGGGGGGTGGAACACTGAAGCTTTCTTT

d_gene: .
abundance: .
v_gene: TRBV6-6
j_gene: TRBJ1-1
CDR3aa: CASSFAGEVNTEAFF
CDR3nt: TGTGCCAGCAGTTTCGCGGGGGAAGTGAACACTGAAGCTTTCTTT

d_gene: TRBD2
abundance: .
v_gene: TRBV9
j_gene: TRBJ2-1
CDR3aa: CASSVGTSGVSSYNEQFF
CDR3nt: TGTGCCAGCAGCGTCGGGACTAGCGGGGTCAGCTCCTACAATGAGCAGTTCTTC

d_gene: .
abundance: .
v_gene: TRBV7-6
j_gene: TRBJ2-3
CDR3aa: CASSLSPDTQYF
CDR3nt: TGTGCCAGCAGCTTATCGCCAGATACGCAGTATTTT

d_gene: .
abundance: few
v_gene: TRBV11-3
j_gene: TRBJ2-1
CDR3aa: CASSFSGDIYNEQFF
CDR3nt: TGTGCCAGCAGCTTTTCAGGGGATATCTACAATGAGCAGTTCTTC

d_gene: .
abundance: .
v_gene: TRBV5-1
j_gene: TRBJ2-3
CDR3aa: CASSWRGREADTQYF
CDR3nt: TGCGCCAGCAGCTGGCGGGGGCGGGAAGCAGATACGCAGTATTTT

d_gene: .
abundance: .
v_gene: TRBV30
j_gene: TRBJ1-4
CDR3aa: CACTAWNEKLFF
CDR3nt: TGTGCCTGTACCGCCTGGAATGAAAAACTGTTTTTT

d_gene: TRBD1
abundance: .
v_gene: TRBV5-1
j_gene: TRBJ1-2
CDR3aa: CASSLTGADYGYTF
CDR3nt: TGCGCCAGCAGCTTGACAGGGGCTGACTATGGCTACACCTTC

d_gene: .
abundance: .
v_gene: TRBV6-1
j_gene: TRBJ1-4
CDR3aa: CASSEVTVATNEKLFF
CDR3nt: TGTGCCAGCAGTGAAGTGACAGTCGCAACTAATGAAAAACTGTTTTTT

d_gene: .
abundance: .
v_gene: TRBV29-1
j_gene: TRBJ1-1
CDR3aa: CSVRNMNTEAFF
CDR3nt: TGCAGCGTGAGGAACATGAACACTGAAGCTTTCTTT

d_gene: .
abundance: .
v_gene: TRBV28
j_gene: TRBJ1-5
CDR3aa: CASSLRQGSQPQHF
CDR3nt: TGTGCCAGCAGTTTAAGGCAGGGCAGTCAGCCCCAGCATTTT

d_gene: .
abundance: .
v_gene: TRBV9
j_gene: TRBJ2-3
CDR3aa: CASSPQGDTQYF
CDR3nt: TGTGCCAGCAGCCCTCAGGGAGATACGCAGTATTTT

d_gene: .
abundance: .
v_gene: TRBV2
j_gene: TRBJ2-1
CDR3aa: CASSPTVRSEQFF
CDR3nt: TGTGCCAGCAGCCCGACCGTTCGGAGTGAGCAGTTCTTC

d_gene: .
abundance: .
v_gene: TRBV25-1
j_gene: TRBJ2-3
CDR3aa: CASSAPRGGDTDTQYF
CDR3nt: TGTGCCAGCAGTGCCCCCAGGGGAGGGGACACAGATACGCAGTATTTT

d_gene: TRBD2
abundance: .
v_gene: TRBV5-4
j_gene: TRBJ2-2
CDR3aa: CASSFRGLADTGELFF
CDR3nt: TGTGCCAGCAGCTTCCGCGGACTAGCTGACACCGGGGAGCTGTTTTTT

d_gene: .
abundance: .
v_gene: TRBV7-6
j_gene: TRBJ1-2
CDR3aa: CASSLDRGEIYGYTF
CDR3nt: TGTGCCAGCAGCTTAGACCGGGGTGAGATCTATGGCTACACCTTC

d_gene: .
abundance: .
v_gene: TRBV5-1
j_gene: TRBJ1-1
CDR3aa: CASRSDTGSAEAFF
CDR3nt: TGCGCCAGCAGATCGGACACGGGCAGCGCTGAAGCTTTCTTT

d_gene: TRBD1
abundance: .
v_gene: TRBV11-3
j_gene: TRBJ1-6
CDR3aa: CASSSTGTDNSPLHF
CDR3nt: TGTGCCAGCAGCTCCACCGGGACAGATAATTCACCCCTCCACTTT

d_gene: .
abundance: .
v_gene: TRBV14
j_gene: TRBJ2-7
CDR3aa: CASRPRGPYEQYF
CDR3nt: TGTGCCAGCAGGCCCCGTGGGCCTTACGAGCAGTACTTC

d_gene: .
abundance: .
v_gene: TRBV20-1
j_gene: TRBJ1-1
CDR3aa: CSARDMEEAFF
CDR3nt: TGCAGTGCTAGAGATATGGAGGAAGCTTTCTTT

d_gene: TRBD1
abundance: .
v_gene: TRBV6-6
j_gene: TRBJ1-4
CDR3aa: CASSSVDREKLFF
CDR3nt: TGTGCCAGCAGTTCGGTGGACAGGGAAAAACTGTTTTTT

d_gene: TRBD2
abundance: .
v_gene: TRBV10-1
j_gene: TRBJ2-3
CDR3aa: CASSVAGAFTDTQYF
CDR3nt: TGCGCCAGCAGTGTAGCGGGGGCCTTCACAGATACGCAGTATTTT

d_gene: .
abundance: .
v_gene: TRBV7-7
j_gene: TRBJ2-6
CDR3aa: CASSAGSPSGANVLTF
CDR3nt: TGTGCTAGCAGCGCCGGGAGCCCCTCTGGGGCCAACGTCCTGACTTTC

d_gene: .
abundance: .
v_gene: TRBV15
j_gene: TRBJ1-6
CDR3aa: CATSRDSYNSPLHF
CDR3nt: TGTGCCACCAGCAGAGATAGCTATAATTCACCCCTCCACTTT

d_gene: .
abundance: .
v_gene: TRBV7-9
j_gene: TRBJ2-3
CDR3aa: CASSSNRGSTDTQYF
CDR3nt: TGTGCCAGCAGCTCTAACCGGGGTAGCACAGATACGCAGTATTTT

d_gene: .
abundance: once
v_gene: TRBV29-1
j_gene: TRBJ2-7
CDR3aa: CSVASTASSYEQYF
CDR3nt: TGCAGCGTCGCCTCGACAGCTAGCTCCTACGAGCAGTACTTC

d_gene: .
abundance: .
v_gene: TRBV18
j_gene: TRBJ1-2
CDR3aa: CASSPDSLTYGYTF
CDR3nt: TGTGCCAGCTCCCCAGACAGCTTGACCTATGGCTACACCTTC

d_gene: .
abundance: .
v_gene: TRBV6-1
j_gene: TRBJ2-2
CDR3aa: CASTEGRTGELFF
CDR3nt: TGTGCCAGCACGGAGGGGAGAACCGGGGAGCTGTTTTTT

d_gene: .
abundance: .
v_gene: TRBV10-3
j_gene: TRBJ2-6
CDR3aa: CAISSSSGANVLTF
CDR3nt: TGTGCCATCAGCTCCTCCTCTGGGGCCAACGTCCTGACTTTC

d_gene: TRBD2
abundance: .
v_gene: TRBV15
j_gene: TRBJ2-7
CDR3aa: CATSRDRASGGEQYF
CDR3nt: TGTGCCACCAGCAGAGATCGGGCTAGCGGGGGCGAGCAGTACTTC